These 16 T cell receptor beta chains were all obtained from the same sample, sequenced in a study of cytomegalovirus exposure and HLA in healthy donors. The PCR was carried out with 60 Vbeta primers and 13 Jbeta primers. Here immunoSEQ multiplex PCR was the method, and the copy in TCRdb shows in-frame clones only, minus some. This table holds about 200,000 clones, nearly 80% found once. The sample taken for sequencing was PBMCs. These receptors were obtained from a man between 18 and 29 years old in good health and CMV-seronegative.

Of note for this clone: Germline and junction disagree at one end, which may indicate a read error. The V gene is TRBV7-9, the J gene TRBJ1-4; D ambiguous. Germline V gene data show CDR1 as SEHNR and CDR2 as FQNEAQ (reference sequence). CDR3 length equals 14 residues. The CDR3, as DNA: TGTTCCAGCAGCTTAGGCGGTATCAATGAAAAACTGTTTTTT. Translating gives CSSSLGGINEKLFF.

CDR3 DNA sequence: TGTGCCAGCAGCCCCGGGACTAGCGGATACAATGAGCAGTTCTTC. Translating gives CASSPGTSGYNEQFF. This sequence joins TRBV7-3 and TRBJ2-1, with TRBD2 matching 11 bases. CDR3 length equals 15 residues. Trimming cost V 5 bases and J 4 bases; bases outside gene matches: 4. Germline CDR1 reads SGHTA; CDR2 reads FQGTGA.

To note about this clone: The sample has other DNA sequences that encode this CDR3 too. The chain links TRBV6-5 to TRBJ1-5; D gene unclear. The CDR3 covers 13 residues. Germline CDR1 and CDR2: MNHEY and SVGAGI. The germline V and J ends were trimmed by 6 bases and 0 bases, with 6 bases remaining between them. The CDR3 spells CASSPNSNQPQHF. The CDR3 bases are TGTGCCAGCAGCCCTAATAGCAATCAGCCCCAGCATTTT.

The chain carries TRBV28 and TRBJ2-3; 8 positions match TRBD1. The germline gives CDR1 MDHEN, CDR2 SYDVKM. The length of the CDR3 is 17 residues. With V trimmed by 2 bases and J by 3 bases, 10 bases remained unmatched. CDR3 region: CASSLNQGAIGTDTQYF. For the CDR3, the DNA is TGTGCCAGCAGTTTAAATCAGGGGGCAATTGGAACAGATACGCAGTATTTT.

The J gene is TRBJ1-5, the V gene TRBV10-3, with D tentatively TRBD1 (5 bases). In germline, CDR1 is ENHRY, CDR2 SYGVKD. This CDR3 region has 14 residues. Trimming took off 10 bases at V and 0 bases at J, with 13 bases between the two ends. DNA for the CDR3: TGTGCCACCTCGACAGACAATAGCAATCAGCCCCAGCATTTT. It yields the protein CATSTDNSNQPQHF.

In its sample, this clone was seen a few times. The gene calls are TRBV5-8 and TRBJ1-1; D is undetermined. V gave up 4 bases and J gave up 6 bases, with 10 bases separating them. The CDR3 is made up of 12 amino acids. Looked up from germline, CDR1 is SGHTS and CDR2 is YDEGEE. The CDR3 is CASSRSLAEAFF. Written as DNA, the CDR3 is TGTGCCAGCAGCCGTAGTTTGGCTGAAGCTTTCTTT.

The rearrangement joins TRBV4-1 to TRBJ1-5; no clear D gene. V was pared by 0 bases and J by 6 bases, with 9 bases between. The CDR3 length is 14 residues. Germline-derived CDR1 and CDR2 are MGHRA and YSYEKL. The CDR3 is CASSQDSTRQPQHF. The CDR3 DNA reads as TGCGCCAGCAGCCAAGATAGCACGCGTCAGCCCCAGCATTTT.

This clone was seen a single time. V gene TRBV11-3 combines with J gene TRBJ2-5, with TRBD2 identical over 13 bases. The CDR3 has 20 amino acids. CDR1 and CDR2 from the germline V gene are SGHNT and YENEEA. The ends lost 1 base at V and 7 bases at J; junction bases unmatched: 18. CDR3 bases: TGTGCCAGCAGCTTAGTTACTCCCACCGGGACTAGCGGGGCCAGGGGGACCCAGTACTTC. Translating gives CASSLVTPTGTSGARGTQYF.

In its sample, this clone was seen a few times. The rearrangement joins TRBV5-6 to TRBJ1-1; 9 bases fit TRBD1. The V and J ends lost 2 bases and 3 bases, in that order; junction bases with no gene match: 5. Germline CDR1 SGHDT, CDR2 YYEEEE. This CDR3 comprises 15 residues. The CDR3 reads CASSFFDRGDTEAFF. The CDR3 DNA follows: TGTGCCAGCAGCTTTTTCGACAGGGGGGACACTGAAGCTTTCTTT. The variable domain in full, with the rest retrieved from reference TRBV5-6 and TRBJ1-1, is DAGVTQSPTHLIKTRGQQVTLRCSPKSGHDTVSWYQQALGQGPQFIFQYYEEEERQRGNFPDRFSGHQFPNYSSELNVNALLLGDSALYLCASSFFDRGDTEAFFGQGTRLTVV.

V and J are TRBV15 and TRBJ2-3; the match to TRBD2 covers 8 bases. The V and J ends lost 3 bases and 7 bases, in that order; junction bases with no gene match: 18. The germline V gene encodes CDR1 LNHNV and CDR2 YYDKDF (reference sequence). The CDR3 totals 18 residues. Here the CDR3 reads CATSRGGVFGGAENTQYF. The CDR3 nucleotides read TGTGCCACCAGCAGGGGGGGAGTTTTCGGGGGGGCCGAGAATACGCAGTATTTT.

The chain has TRBV6-1 and TRBJ2-7; 11 bases align to TRBD2. Germline lookup yields CDR1 MNHNS and CDR2 SASEGT. The V gene end was trimmed by 6 bases and the J gene end by 3 bases; junction bases not matched to a gene: 4. The CDR3 is 14 residues long. The CDR3, as DNA: TGTGCCAGCAGACCACTAGCGGGGGTCTACGAGCAGTACTTC. Its protein product is CASRPLAGVYEQYF.

The J gene is TRBJ1-1, the V gene TRBV29-1; no definite D call. This CDR3 is 13 amino acids long. Germline V gives CDR1 SQVTM, CDR2 ANQGSEA. Trimming cost V 5 bases and J 1 base, with 11 bases left between them. The chain's CDR3 is CSVPGSANTEAFF. Written as DNA, the CDR3 is TGCAGCGTTCCAGGTTCCGCGAACACTGAAGCTTTCTTT.

The CDR3 DNA reads TGTGCCAGCAGCCCCCGGGACAGGCCCCTTGAGCAGTACTTC. This encodes CASSPRDRPLEQYF. The chain uses TRBV11-3 and TRBJ2-7; 8 bases are a match to TRBD1. The CDR3 is 14 amino acids. The germline gives CDR1 SGHNT, CDR2 YENEEA. V lost 5 bases and J lost 7; bases outside the gene matches: 10. The full variable domain, completed using reference TRBV11-3 and TRBJ2-7, is EAGVVQSPRYKIIEKKQPVAFWCNPISGHNTLYWYLQNLGQGPELLIRYENEEAVDDSQLPKDRFSAERLKGVDSTLKIQPAELGDSAVYLCASSPRDRPLEQYFGPGTRLTVT.

This clone has only one observation. This chain uses TRBV9 with TRBJ2-2; 9 bases are shared with TRBD2. The CDR3 is 17 amino acids. Looked up from germline, CDR1 is SGDLS and CDR2 is YYNGEE. V shed 6 bases and J 2 bases; nucleotides not matched to a gene: 11. CDR3 DNA sequence: TGTGCCAGCACCCTAATGGCTAGCGGGGTAAACACCGGGGAGCTGTTTTTT. Amino acid sequence: CASTLMASGVNTGELFF.

The CDR3 is CASSPLGAETQYF. The CDR3 region has the DNA TGTGCCAGCAGCCCTTTGGGCGCAGAGACCCAGTACTTC. This sequence joins TRBV11-2 and TRBJ2-5; D call uncertain. This CDR3 has 13 amino acids. V was clipped by 5 bases and J by 4 bases, with 11 bases between them. From germline, CDR1 is SGHAT and CDR2 FQNNGV.

This clone turned up a few times. The rearrangement uses TRBV18 and TRBJ1-5; 7 bases are shared with TRBD1. This CDR3 spans 17 amino acids. Germline CDR1 reads KGHSH; CDR2 reads LQKENI. Trimming removed 2 bases from V and 5 bases from J; junction bases left unmatched: 12. CDR3 DNA: TGTGCCAGCTCACCAGGAGGCGGAGGGGGCGAATATCAGCCCCAGCATTTT. It is translated as CASSPGGGGGEYQPQHF.